The sequence of this T cell receptor (beta chain) was determined in a study of CD8+ T cells in alopecia areata. Study summary: Treatment ran 6 to 18 months, with 6 months of follow-up afterward.

V lost 0 bases and J 0 bases, leaving 10 bases between the germline ends. Germline CDR1 is SGDLS and CDR2 is YYNGEE. CDR3 size: 16 residues. Sequencing used cDNA as its template, made by extracting RNA and reverse transcribing it. Sequenced by immunoSEQ multiplex PCR; TCRdb stores in-frame clones only, minus some. This table holds roughly 210,000 clones, around 43% found once. Indicated treatment: oral pan-JAK inhibitor, 5-10 mg twice daily. Punch biopsies of lesional scalp, plus peripheral blood, were taken from alopecia areata patients. Sample: CD4+ T cells sorted from blood, taken at approximately week 39, from a patient treated with tofacitinib. The gene calls are TRBV9 and TRBJ2-4, with D hard to call. This TCR was sampled from a human donor with alopecia areata. The CDR3 loop is CASSVGFSLAKNIQYF. The CDR3 DNA reads TGTGCCAGCAGCGTAGGTTTCAGTTTAGCCAAAAACATTCAGTACTTC.